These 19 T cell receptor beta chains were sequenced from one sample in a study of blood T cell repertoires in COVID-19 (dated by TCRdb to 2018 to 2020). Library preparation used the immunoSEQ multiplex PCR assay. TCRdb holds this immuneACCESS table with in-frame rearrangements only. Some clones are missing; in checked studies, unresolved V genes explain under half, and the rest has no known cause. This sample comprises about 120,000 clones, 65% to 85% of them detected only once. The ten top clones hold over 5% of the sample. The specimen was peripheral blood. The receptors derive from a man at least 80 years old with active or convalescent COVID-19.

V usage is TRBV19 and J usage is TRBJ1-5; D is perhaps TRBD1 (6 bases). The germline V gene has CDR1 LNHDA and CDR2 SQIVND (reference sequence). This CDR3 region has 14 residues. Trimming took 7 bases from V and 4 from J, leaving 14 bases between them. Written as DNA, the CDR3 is TGTGCCAGTATCTCCGCAGGGGCGAATCAGCCCCAGCATTTT. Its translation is CASISAGANQPQHF.

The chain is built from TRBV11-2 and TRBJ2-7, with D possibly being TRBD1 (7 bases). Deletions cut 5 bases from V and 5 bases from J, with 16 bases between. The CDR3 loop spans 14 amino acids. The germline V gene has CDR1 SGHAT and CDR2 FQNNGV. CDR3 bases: TGTGCCAGCAGCGTCGACAGGGTAGCGGACGAGCAGTACTTC. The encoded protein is CASSVDRVADEQYF.

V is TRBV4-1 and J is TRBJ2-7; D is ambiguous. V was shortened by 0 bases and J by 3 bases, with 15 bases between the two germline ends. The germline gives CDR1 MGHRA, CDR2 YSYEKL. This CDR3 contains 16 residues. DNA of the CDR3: TGCGCCAGCAGCCAAGATATGGGCAGCCGTAGCTACGAGCAGTACTTC. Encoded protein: CASSQDMGSRSYEQYF.

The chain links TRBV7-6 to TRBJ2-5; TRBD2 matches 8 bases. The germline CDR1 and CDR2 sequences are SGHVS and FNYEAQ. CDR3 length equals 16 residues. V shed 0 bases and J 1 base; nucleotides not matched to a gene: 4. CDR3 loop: CASSLAFSGGQETQYF. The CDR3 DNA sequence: TGTGCCAGCAGCTTAGCGTTCAGCGGGGGCCAAGAGACCCAGTACTTC.

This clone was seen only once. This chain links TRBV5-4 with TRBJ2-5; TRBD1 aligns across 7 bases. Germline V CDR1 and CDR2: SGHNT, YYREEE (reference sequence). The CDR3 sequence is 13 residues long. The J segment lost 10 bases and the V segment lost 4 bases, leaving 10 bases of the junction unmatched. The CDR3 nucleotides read TGTGCCAGCAGCGATCCCAGGGGGAAAGGCCAGTACTTC. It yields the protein CASSDPRGKGQYF.

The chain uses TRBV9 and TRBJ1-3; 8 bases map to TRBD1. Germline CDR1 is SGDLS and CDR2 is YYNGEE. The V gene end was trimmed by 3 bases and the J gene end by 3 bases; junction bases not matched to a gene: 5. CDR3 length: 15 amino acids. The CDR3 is CASSGTGGSGNTIYF. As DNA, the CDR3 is TGTGCCAGCAGCGGTACAGGGGGAAGTGGAAACACCATATATTTT. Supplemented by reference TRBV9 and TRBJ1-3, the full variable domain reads DSGVTQTPKHLITATGQRVTLRCSPRSGDLSVYWYQQSLDQGLQFLIQYYNGEERAKGNILERFSAQQFPDLHSELNLSSLELGDSALYFCASSGTGGSGNTIYFGEGSWLTVV.

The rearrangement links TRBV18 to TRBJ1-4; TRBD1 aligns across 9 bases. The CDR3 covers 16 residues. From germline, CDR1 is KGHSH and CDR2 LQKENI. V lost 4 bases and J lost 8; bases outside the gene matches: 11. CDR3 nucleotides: TGTGCCAGCTCACTCGGGGGAACAGGGGGCCGAGAAAAACTGTTTTTT. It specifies CASSLGGTGGREKLFF.

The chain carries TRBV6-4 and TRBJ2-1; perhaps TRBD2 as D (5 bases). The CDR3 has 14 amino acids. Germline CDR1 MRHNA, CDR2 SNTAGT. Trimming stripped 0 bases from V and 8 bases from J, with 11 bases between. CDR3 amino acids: CASSDSLWRYEQFF. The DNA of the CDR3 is TGTGCCAGCAGTGACTCTCTTTGGAGGTATGAGCAGTTCTTC.

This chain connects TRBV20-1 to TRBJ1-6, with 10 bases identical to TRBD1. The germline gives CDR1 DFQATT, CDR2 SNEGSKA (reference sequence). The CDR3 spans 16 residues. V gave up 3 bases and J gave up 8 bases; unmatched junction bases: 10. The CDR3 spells CSASRGDRGADSPLHF. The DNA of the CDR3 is TGCAGTGCTAGTCGCGGGGACAGGGGTGCGGATTCACCCCTCCACTTT.

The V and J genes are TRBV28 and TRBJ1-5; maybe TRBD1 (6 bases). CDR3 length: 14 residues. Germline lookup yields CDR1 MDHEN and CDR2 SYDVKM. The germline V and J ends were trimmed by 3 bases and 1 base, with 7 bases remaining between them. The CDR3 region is CASSLGHSNQPQHF. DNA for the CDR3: TGTGCCAGCAGTTTGGGACACAGCAATCAGCCCCAGCATTTT.

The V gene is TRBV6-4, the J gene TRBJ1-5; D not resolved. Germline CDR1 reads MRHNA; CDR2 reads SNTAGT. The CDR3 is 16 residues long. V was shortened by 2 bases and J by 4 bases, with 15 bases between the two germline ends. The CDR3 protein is CASSDAVIELNQPQHF. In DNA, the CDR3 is TGTGCCAGCAGTGACGCCGTCATCGAACTAAATCAGCCCCAGCATTTT.

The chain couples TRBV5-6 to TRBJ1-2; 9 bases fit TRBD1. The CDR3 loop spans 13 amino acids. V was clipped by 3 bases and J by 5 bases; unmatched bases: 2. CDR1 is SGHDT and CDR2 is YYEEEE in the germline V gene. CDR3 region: CASSWGQGYGYTF. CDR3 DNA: TGTGCCAGCAGCTGGGGACAGGGATATGGCTACACCTTC.

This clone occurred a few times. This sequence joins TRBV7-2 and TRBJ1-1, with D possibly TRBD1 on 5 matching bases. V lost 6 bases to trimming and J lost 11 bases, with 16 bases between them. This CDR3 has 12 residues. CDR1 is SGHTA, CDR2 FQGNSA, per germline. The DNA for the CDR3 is TGTGCCAGCAGTCTAATAGGGGTTGGGGCTTTCTTT. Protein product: CASSLIGVGAFF.

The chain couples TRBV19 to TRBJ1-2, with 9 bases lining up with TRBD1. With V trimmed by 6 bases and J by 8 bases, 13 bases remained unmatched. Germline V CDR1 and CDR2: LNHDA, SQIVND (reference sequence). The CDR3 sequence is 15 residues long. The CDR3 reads CASSATGTGSVGYTF. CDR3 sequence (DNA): TGTGCCAGTAGCGCTACCGGGACAGGGTCGGTAGGCTACACCTTC. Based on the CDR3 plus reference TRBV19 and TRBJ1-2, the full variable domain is DGGITQSPKYLFRKEGQNVTLSCEQNLNHDAMYWYRQDPGQGLRLIYYSQIVNDFQKGDIAEGYSVSREKKESFPLTVTSAQKNPTAFYLCASSATGTGSVGYTFGSGTRLTVV.

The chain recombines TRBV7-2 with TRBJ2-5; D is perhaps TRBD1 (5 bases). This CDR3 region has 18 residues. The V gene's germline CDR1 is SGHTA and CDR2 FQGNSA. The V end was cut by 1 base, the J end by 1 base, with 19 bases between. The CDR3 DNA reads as TGTGCCAGCAGCTTAGACAGGACGGGCGACCCGCGCCAAGAGACCCAGTACTTC. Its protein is CASSLDRTGDPRQETQYF. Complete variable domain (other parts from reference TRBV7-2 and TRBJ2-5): GAGVSQSPSNKVTEKGKDVELRCDPISGHTALYWYRQSLGQGLEFLIYFQGNSAPDKSGLPSDRFSAERTGGSVSTLTIQRTQQEDSAVYLCASSLDRTGDPRQETQYFGPGTRLLVL.

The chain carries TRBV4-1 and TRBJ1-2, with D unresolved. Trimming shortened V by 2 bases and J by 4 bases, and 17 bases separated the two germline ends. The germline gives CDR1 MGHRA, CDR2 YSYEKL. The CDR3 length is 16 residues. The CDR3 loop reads CASSQNPFRTTYGYTF. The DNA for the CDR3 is TGCGCCAGCAGCCAAAACCCCTTTAGGACTACCTATGGCTACACCTTC.

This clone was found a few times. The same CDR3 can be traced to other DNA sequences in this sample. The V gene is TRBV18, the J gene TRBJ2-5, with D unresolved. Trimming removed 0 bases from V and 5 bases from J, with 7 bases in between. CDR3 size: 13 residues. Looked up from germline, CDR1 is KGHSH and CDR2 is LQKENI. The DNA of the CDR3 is TGTGCCAGCTCACCACCGGGCAGGGAGACCCAGTACTTC. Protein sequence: CASSPPGRETQYF.

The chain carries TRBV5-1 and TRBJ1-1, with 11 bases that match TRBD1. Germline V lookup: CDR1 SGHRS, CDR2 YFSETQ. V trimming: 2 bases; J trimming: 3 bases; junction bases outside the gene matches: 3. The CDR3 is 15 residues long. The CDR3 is CASSLRDRGYTEAFF. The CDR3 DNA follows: TGCGCCAGCAGCTTACGGGACAGGGGGTACACTGAAGCTTTCTTT.

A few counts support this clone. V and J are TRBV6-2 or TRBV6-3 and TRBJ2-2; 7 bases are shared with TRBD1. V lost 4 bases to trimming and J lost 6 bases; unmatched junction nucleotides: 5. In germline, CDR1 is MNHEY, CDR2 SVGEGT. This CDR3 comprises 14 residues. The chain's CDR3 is CASSFSTGPGELFF. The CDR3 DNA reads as TGTGCCAGCAGTTTTTCGACAGGGCCCGGGGAGCTGTTTTTT.